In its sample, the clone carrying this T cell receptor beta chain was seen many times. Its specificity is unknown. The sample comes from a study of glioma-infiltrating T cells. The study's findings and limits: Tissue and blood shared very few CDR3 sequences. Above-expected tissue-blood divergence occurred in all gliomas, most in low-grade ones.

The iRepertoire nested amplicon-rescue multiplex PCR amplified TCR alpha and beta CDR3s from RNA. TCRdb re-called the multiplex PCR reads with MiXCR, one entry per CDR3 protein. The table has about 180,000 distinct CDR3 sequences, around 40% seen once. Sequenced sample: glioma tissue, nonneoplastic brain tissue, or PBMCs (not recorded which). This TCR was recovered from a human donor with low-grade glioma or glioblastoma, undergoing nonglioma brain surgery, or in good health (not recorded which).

CDR3 sequence: CASKPGLAGPYEQYF. In DNA, the CDR3 is TGTGCCAGCAAGCCCGGACTAGCGGGCCCCTACGAGCAGTACTTC. V is TRBV28 and J is TRBJ2-7; TRBD2 matches at 11 bases. The length of the CDR3 is 15 residues. Germline trimming cut 7 bases from V and 2 bases from J; bases unmatched to any gene: 7. CDR1 and CDR2 (germline): MDHEN, SYDVKM.